This T cell receptor (beta chain) was identified in a study of human T cells and chemical hapten exposure. Overall study findings and caveats: Alopecia affecting every donor means their immune response may not match healthy people's. Sensitizing with DPC caused no change in TCRs above 1 in 1000 frequency.

The sample holds many counts of this clonotype. What it binds is not known. As to time point: patch test 2, 6 weeks after DPC sensitization. Treatment in this sample: therapeutic diphenylcyclopropenone sensitization with weekly scalp DPC. Patients had alopecia, were aged 18 to 70, and were not pregnant. TCRdb re-called the RACE reads with MiXCR, one entry per CDR3 protein. The sample shows 80,000 to 100,000 distinct CDR3 sequences, about a tenth of them seen only once. Sequenced here: whole blood, sampled in connection with sensitization to the hapten diphenylcyclopropenone (DPC). The TCR sequence derives from a middle-aged woman with alopecia areata. Some clones in this sample may be carry-over from other donors' samples.

The CDR3 region is CASSPAGSLYDTQYF. DNA of the CDR3: TGTGCCAGCTCACCAGCCGGTTCGCTTTATGATACGCAGTATTTT. This rearrangement joins TRBV18 to TRBJ2-3; D call uncertain. CDR3 length: 15 amino acids. Germline V gene lookup returns CDR1 KGHSH and CDR2 LQKENI. The V end lost 2 bases, the J end lost 6 bases, and 15 bases lay between the germline ends.